A single sample gave rise to the 21 T cell receptor beta chains below, sequenced in a study of blood T cell repertoires in COVID-19. Measured with immunoSEQ multiplex PCR; TCRdb has only the in-frame clones, and not every one. This sample has 200,000 to 300,000 clones; about 91% occur once, and the top ten carry 1% to 1.5%. Material for sequencing was PBMCs or T cells enriched from blood (not recorded which). Source of these receptors: a woman between 40 and 55 years old with acute COVID-19.

For this clone: The junction and the germline gene differ at one end; a read error may be behind it. This chain links TRBV4-1 with TRBJ2-4; TRBD2 agrees at 14 bases. The CDR3 sequence is 14 residues long. The germline CDR1 and CDR2 sequences are MGHRA and YSYEKL. The DNA of the CDR3 is TGCGCCAGCAGCCAAGCGACTAGCGGGAGGGCTGGTAACTTC. Encoded protein: CASSQATSGRAGNF.

The gene calls are TRBV7-9 and TRBJ1-1; TRBD1 is a possible D gene (5 bases). Trimming removed 6 bases at V and 1 base at J, with 12 bases between. Germline loops: CDR1 SEHNR, CDR2 FQNEAQ (reference sequence). This CDR3 has 14 residues. CDR3 loop: CASRAYQGNTEAFF. The CDR3 DNA sequence: TGTGCCAGCAGAGCATACCAGGGGAACACTGAAGCTTTCTTT.

V usage is TRBV7-6 and J usage is TRBJ1-5; 7 bases are shared with TRBD1. This CDR3 is 13 amino acids long. Germline-derived CDR1 and CDR2 are SGHVS and FNYEAQ. V lost 4 bases and J lost 5; bases outside the gene matches: 2. Written as DNA, the CDR3 is TGTGCCAGCAGCTCCCAGGGGGATCAGCCCCAGCATTTT. Protein product: CASSSQGDQPQHF.

The CDR3: CASILLGGQTQYF. The CDR3 DNA follows: TGTGCCAGCATCCTACTCGGGGGTCAGACCCAGTACTTC. V and J are TRBV6-5 and TRBJ2-5; perhaps TRBD2 as D (6 bases). V dropped 7 bases and J dropped 6 bases, with 15 bases sitting between them. The CDR3 is made up of 13 amino acids. Germline CDR1 reads MNHEY; CDR2 reads SVGAGI.

This clone was picked up one time. The rearrangement uses TRBV2 and TRBJ2-1; 15 positions agree with TRBD2. This CDR3 has 16 amino acids. The V gene's germline CDR1 is SNHLY and CDR2 FYNNEI. V was pared by 4 bases and J by 9 bases, with 7 bases of the junction left unmatched. The CDR3 here is CASSVTGLAGGGEQFF. DNA for the CDR3: TGTGCCAGCAGTGTGACAGGACTAGCGGGAGGGGGTGAGCAGTTCTTC. The full variable domain, in which reference TRBV2 and TRBJ2-1 provide the parts outside the CDR3, is EPEVTQTPSHQVTQMGQEVILRCVPISNHLYFYWYRQILGQKVEFLVSFYNNEISEKSEIFDDQFSVERPDGSNFTLKIRSTKLEDSAMYFCASSVTGLAGGGEQFFGPGTRLTVL.

The chain has TRBV4-1 and TRBJ1-2, with a weak D call TRBD1 (5 bases). CDR1 MGHRA and CDR2 YSYEKL come from the germline V gene. CDR3 size: 16 residues. V lost 1 base and J 8 bases, leaving 20 bases between the germline ends. This CDR3 reads CASSQVFRRGPIGYTF. The CDR3 nucleotides are TGCGCCAGCAGCCAAGTATTTAGGCGGGGACCTATAGGCTACACCTTC.

The J gene is TRBJ2-1, the V gene TRBV19; 13 bases line up with TRBD2. V lost 6 bases, J lost 7 bases, and 6 bases stayed unmatched. Germline values: CDR1 LNHDA, CDR2 SQIVND (reference sequence). The length of the CDR3 is 15 residues. The CDR3 coding sequence is TGTGCCAGTAGCCGGGGACTAGCGGGACCTAATGAGCAGTTCTTC. This encodes CASSRGLAGPNEQFF. Full variable domain (remainder filled in from reference TRBV19 and TRBJ2-1): DGGITQSPKYLFRKEGQNVTLSCEQNLNHDAMYWYRQDPGQGLRLIYYSQIVNDFQKGDIAEGYSVSREKKESFPLTVTSAQKNPTAFYLCASSRGLAGPNEQFFGPGTRLTVL.

The table lists this clone with a count of one. This rearrangement joins TRBV5-1 to TRBJ1-1, with D perhaps matching TRBD1 (5 bases). Per germline, CDR1 SGHRS and CDR2 YFSETQ. The CDR3 extends over 15 amino acids. V shed 7 bases and J shed 1 base, with 17 bases lying between them. CDR3 protein: CASRPPGGANTEAFF. For the CDR3, the DNA is TGCGCCAGCCGACCCCCGGGGGGAGCGAACACTGAAGCTTTCTTT.

The rearrangement links TRBV2 to TRBJ1-6; no firm D call. V dropped 7 bases and J dropped 1 base, with 11 bases sitting between them. There are 15 residues in the CDR3. Per the germline V gene, CDR1 is SNHLY and CDR2 is FYNNEI. CDR3 sequence reads: CASIGETSYNSPLHF. CDR3 DNA sequence: TGTGCCAGCATCGGGGAGACTTCCTATAATTCACCCCTCCACTTT.

This sequence joins TRBV12-5 and TRBJ1-2, with 7 bases lining up with TRBD1. CDR1 and CDR2 (germline): LGHNT, FRNRAP. Germline trimming cut 0 bases from V and 4 bases from J; bases unmatched to any gene: 8. This CDR3 has 16 amino acids. The CDR3 nucleotides read TGTGCTAGTGGTTTGGTCCTTAACGACAGGGTCTATGGCTACACCTTC. It encodes CASGLVLNDRVYGYTF.

This clone was picked up one time. The chain combines TRBV30 with TRBJ2-5; 9 bases fit TRBD2. Trimming cost V 3 bases and J 3 bases; bases outside gene matches: 8. This CDR3 has 15 residues. Germline values: CDR1 GTSNPN, CDR2 SVGIG (reference sequence). Here the CDR3 reads CAWSGLVAGEETQYF. Here the CDR3 DNA reads TGTGCCTGGAGCGGATTGGTAGCGGGAGAAGAGACCCAGTACTTC.

The chain uses TRBV29-1 and TRBJ2-5; TRBD1 aligns across 7 bases. CDR3 length equals 11 residues. Per germline, CDR1 SQVTM and CDR2 ANQGSEA. The trim removed 7 bases at V and 3 bases at J, leaving 2 bases unmatched. This CDR3 is CSAGTEETQYF. CDR3 nucleotides: TGCAGCGCCGGGACAGAAGAGACCCAGTACTTC. Full variable domain (outside the CDR3, taken from reference TRBV29-1 and TRBJ2-5): SAVISQKPSRDICQRGTSLTIQCQVDSQVTMMFWYRQQPGQSLTLIATANQGSEATYESGFVIDKFPISRPNLTFSTLTVSNMSPEDSSIYLCSAGTEETQYFGPGTRLLVL.

This clone was counted a few times. V is TRBV7-6 and J is TRBJ1-1; D call uncertain. The germline V gene encodes CDR1 SGHVS and CDR2 FNYEAQ. V gave up 1 base and J gave up 4 bases, with 4 bases separating them. The CDR3 sequence is 12 residues long. The chain's CDR3 is CASSLVATEAFF. The CDR3 DNA is TGTGCCAGCAGCTTAGTGGCCACTGAAGCTTTCTTT.

This chain links TRBV6-2 or TRBV6-3 with TRBJ2-3; 8 bases line up with TRBD1. CDR3 length: 12 residues. Germline CDR1 is MNHEY and CDR2 is SVGEGT. V shed 6 bases, J shed 9 bases, and the junction held 5 bases outside the gene matches. DNA of the CDR3: TGTGCCAGCAGCCCGGACAGGGCCACGCAGTATTTT. It is translated as CASSPDRATQYF.

The rearrangement links TRBV7-9 to TRBJ1-2; D is uncertain. V was pared by 5 bases and J by 5 bases, with 12 bases between. Per the germline V gene, CDR1 is SEHNR and CDR2 is FQNEAQ (reference sequence). This CDR3 has 13 amino acids. CDR3 region: CASSPSGSYGYTF. In DNA, the CDR3 is TGTGCCAGCAGCCCTAGCGGGAGTTATGGCTACACCTTC. Supplemented by reference TRBV7-9 and TRBJ1-2, the full variable domain reads DTGVSQNPRHKITKRGQNVTFRCDPISEHNRLYWYRQTLGQGPEFLTYFQNEAQLEKSRLLSDRFSAERPKGSFSTLEIQRTEQGDSAMYLCASSPSGSYGYTFGSGTRLTVV.

In nucleotides, the CDR3 is TGTGCCAGCAGTTTATCCTCAGGGAACTATAATTCACCCCTCCACTTT. Translated, it gives CASSLSSGNYNSPLHF. The J gene is TRBJ1-6, the V gene TRBV28; possibly TRBD1 for D (5 bases). The CDR3 totals 16 residues. The germline V gene encodes CDR1 MDHEN and CDR2 SYDVKM. V was trimmed by 1 base and J by 3 bases, leaving 10 bases between them.

This chain uses TRBV19 with TRBJ2-1; 8 bases map to TRBD2. Germline CDR1 LNHDA, CDR2 SQIVND (reference sequence). The CDR3 consists of 16 residues. With V trimmed by 5 bases and J by 9 bases, 15 bases remained unmatched. Written as DNA, the CDR3 is TGTGCCAGTAGTTCCCGAAGGAGCGGGAGAGGGGGTGAGCAGTTCTTC. It translates to CASSSRRSGRGGEQFF.

This chain uses TRBV12-3 or TRBV12-4 with TRBJ1-2, with D hard to call. V lost 3 bases and J 0 bases, leaving 5 bases between the germline ends. The CDR3 consists of 13 residues. DNA of the CDR3: TGTGCCAGCAGTTTGGGCGCTAACTATGGCTACACCTTC. Its translation: CASSLGANYGYTF.

This clone was detected only once. The chain is built from TRBV3-1 (or the pseudogene TRBV3-2) and TRBJ2-1, with 8 nucleotides matching TRBD1. Germline loops: CDR1 LGHDT, CDR2 YNNKEL (reference sequence). CDR3 length equals 14 residues. The V gene end was trimmed by 1 base and the J gene end by 4 bases; junction bases not matched to a gene: 0. The CDR3 loop reads CASSQGQGYNEQFF. The CDR3 DNA follows: TGTGCCAGCAGCCAAGGACAGGGGTACAATGAGCAGTTCTTC.

This sequence joins TRBV7-9 and TRBJ2-2, with D unclear. Trimming took off 4 bases at V and 5 bases at J, with 11 bases between the two ends. The CDR3 length is 14 residues. In germline, CDR1 is SEHNR, CDR2 FQNEAQ (reference sequence). The CDR3 DNA sequence: TGTGCCAGCAGCTCGGGTCTTAGGACCGGGGAGCTGTTTTTT. It encodes CASSSGLRTGELFF.

This chain joins TRBV9 and TRBJ2-6, with 9 bases fitting TRBD1. The germline V gene encodes CDR1 SGDLS and CDR2 YYNGEE. V lost 0 bases, J lost 3 bases, and 7 bases stayed unmatched. The CDR3 has 18 residues. The CDR3 loop is CASSVALGQGYGANVLTF. The CDR3 DNA reads as TGTGCCAGCAGCGTAGCCTTGGGACAGGGATATGGGGCCAACGTCCTGACTTTC. The full variable domain, with the rest looked up from reference TRBV9 and TRBJ2-6, is DSGVTQTPKHLITATGQRVTLRCSPRSGDLSVYWYQQSLDQGLQFLIQYYNGEERAKGNILERFSAQQFPDLHSELNLSSLELGDSALYFCASSVALGQGYGANVLTFGAGSRLTVL.